The rows below give T cell receptor beta chains drawn from one sample of a study of a mutant IDH1 vaccine in newly diagnosed glioma. Their antigens are not known. TCRdb's table, derived via immunoSEQ multiplex PCR, lists solely in-frame clones and lacks some. The table includes around 40,000 clones, 84% detected once. Specimen: PBMCs, collected from a glioma patient whose treatment included an IDH1 peptide vaccine. The receptor set was obtained from a man aged 35-49 years with glioma. Each CDR3 is given with its conserved first and last residue. Fields, in order: V gene, J gene, CDR3 protein.

>TRBV28|TRBJ2-2
CASSLIHGELFF
>TRBV7-9|TRBJ2-1
CASSLIGNEQFF
>TRBV28|TRBJ1-5
CASSFVQGNQPQHF
>TRBV6-5|TRBJ2-7
CASKGDSSPYEQYF
>TRBV6-5|TRBJ1-3
CASSYGQGNTIYF
>TRBV18|TRBJ2-4
CASSPQGGVAGVTPYF
>TRBV15|TRBJ2-7
CATSRDSQGSQYF
>TRBV10-3|TRBJ1-2
CAISDIAGLPNYGYTF
>TRBV7-3|TRBJ1-2
CASSPGTVYGYTF
>TRBV5-1|TRBJ2-1
CASSLVQWTGNDEQFF
>TRBV9|TRBJ2-3
CASSVIGGTDTQYF
>TRBV2|TRBJ2-1
CASSYLGGNEQFF
>TRBV29-1|TRBJ2-1
CSVLLSGQGNHEQFF
>TRBV7-3|TRBJ1-1
CASSFGENTEAFF
>TRBV4-2|TRBJ2-5
CASSQILGGSKLLETQYF
>TRBV15|TRBJ1-5
CATSTGEGNQPQHF
>TRBV7-3|TRBJ2-7
CASSLNVIGEQYF
>TRBV7-2|TRBJ1-5
CASSLYSDQPQHF
>TRBV5-1|TRBJ2-7
CASSLGQSSYEQYF
>TRBV19|TRBJ1-4
CASSIAGATNEKLFF
>TRBV13|TRBJ2-2
CASSFKGGTGELFF
>TRBV5-1|TRBJ2-3
CASSFAGKTDTQYF
>TRBV4-1|TRBJ2-7
CASSQDRTYEQYF
>TRBV6-5|TRBJ2-7
CASSYDRAQSYEQYF
>TRBV5-8|TRBJ2-3
CASRAGWADTDTQYF
>TRBV27|TRBJ2-1
CASSFRGTYNEQFF
>TRBV19|TRBJ2-7
CASSASGTGGSYEQYF
>TRBV18|TRBJ2-5
CASSPDQGARGETQYF
>TRBV25-1|TRBJ2-3
CASSAPGSHTDTQYF
>TRBV27|TRBJ2-2
CASSLDSAGGELFF
>TRBV7-3|TRBJ1-2
CASSPHPGTGGYGYTF
>TRBV4-1|TRBJ1-4
CASSPRQGSNEKLFF